The 29 T cell receptor beta chains in this list originate from one sample, sequenced in a study of cytomegalovirus exposure and HLA in healthy donors. Primers for the PCR totalled 60 Vbeta and 13 Jbeta. Profiling relied on immunoSEQ multiplex PCR, and the TCRdb table lists in-frame clones only, not all of them. This sample has roughly 93,000 clones, with 74% found just once. The sequenced sample consisted of PBMCs. These receptors were obtained from a male donor in good health and CMV-seronegative.

This clone has only one observation. The chain couples TRBV6-5 to TRBJ2-7, with 10 bases lining up with TRBD2. Germline V gives CDR1 MNHEY, CDR2 SVGAGI. Germline trimming cut 2 bases from V and 2 bases from J; bases unmatched to any gene: 3. This CDR3 is 15 amino acids long. The CDR3 DNA follows: TGTGCCAGCAGTTACGGTAGCGGGAGGCCCTACGAGCAGTACTTC. This encodes CASSYGSGRPYEQYF.

This chain joins TRBV5-5 and TRBJ1-1, with D tentatively TRBD1 (5 bases). V was clipped by 3 bases and J by 5 bases, with 14 bases between them. Per germline, CDR1 SGHKS and CDR2 YYEKEE (reference sequence). This CDR3 spans 14 amino acids. CDR3: CASSWDSRGTEAFF. The DNA for the CDR3 is TGTGCCAGCAGCTGGGACTCCCGGGGGACTGAAGCTTTCTTT.

The V and J genes are TRBV2 and TRBJ2-7; TRBD1 agrees at 7 bases. J lost 3 bases, V lost 4 bases, and 3 bases had no gene match. This CDR3 is built from 13 residues. CDR1 SNHLY and CDR2 FYNNEI come from the germline V gene. The CDR3 nucleotides are TGTGCCAGCAGTGGACAGGGTGGCTACGAGCAGTACTTC. It is translated as CASSGQGGYEQYF.

This clone was observed a handful of times. This sequence joins TRBV19 and TRBJ2-7; 12 bases line up with TRBD2. The CDR3 has 15 amino acids. The V gene's germline CDR1 is LNHDA and CDR2 SQIVND (reference sequence). Germline trimming cut 5 bases from V and 6 bases from J; bases unmatched to any gene: 8. CDR3 nucleotide sequence: TGTGCCAGTAGTTCCCGGACTAGCGGGATGGCCGAGCAGTACTTC. Translation: CASSSRTSGMAEQYF.

The genes are TRBV12-1 and TRBJ1-2; TRBD1 is taken as the D call from the table, unchecked against the DNA. TRBV12-1 is assigned pseudogene status. The CDR3 loop spans 15 amino acids. The CDR3 bases are TGTGCCAGCAGCTCGGGCCAGGGGGCATACTATGGCTACACCTTC. Amino acid sequence: CASSSGQGAYYGYTF.

This rearrangement joins TRBV27 to TRBJ2-7, with D possibly TRBD1 on 5 matching bases. V was clipped by 1 base and J by 3 bases, with 7 bases between them. The CDR3 has 13 amino acids. Germline V lookup: CDR1 MNHEY, CDR2 SMNVEV (reference sequence). The CDR3 sequence is CASSLFQGYEQYF. Here the CDR3 DNA reads TGTGCCAGCAGTTTATTCCAGGGCTACGAGCAGTACTTC.

This rearrangement joins TRBV7-9 to TRBJ2-5; D is undetermined. In germline, CDR1 is SEHNR, CDR2 FQNEAQ (reference sequence). Trimming removed 0 bases at V and 5 bases at J, with 10 bases between. The CDR3 is made up of 14 amino acids. This CDR3 is CASSLAGPRETQYF. The CDR3 DNA reads TGTGCCAGCAGCTTAGCTGGCCCGCGGGAGACCCAGTACTTC.

The chain links TRBV11-2 to TRBJ2-1; D possibly corresponds to TRBD2 (6 bases). Per the germline V gene, CDR1 is SGHAT and CDR2 is FQNNGV. CDR3 length: 14 amino acids. V was trimmed by 4 bases and J by 9 bases, leaving 16 bases between them. Here the CDR3 reads CASSSPGGGSEQFF. For the CDR3, the DNA is TGTGCCAGCAGCTCCCCGGGCGGAGGGAGTGAGCAGTTCTTC.

This rearrangement joins TRBV19 to TRBJ2-4; D might be TRBD2 (5 bases). Deletions cut 8 bases from V and 9 bases from J, with 20 bases between. The CDR3 has 14 residues. CDR1 and CDR2 from the germline V gene are LNHDA and SQIVND (reference sequence). CDR3 in DNA: TGTGCCAGTGCACTCCGGGAAGGGCGCGGCATTCAGTACTTC. Protein: CASALREGRGIQYF.

The rearrangement links TRBV30 to TRBJ2-7, with TRBD1 matching 7 bases. The germline CDR1 and CDR2 sequences are GTSNPN and SVGIG (reference sequence). V shed 6 bases, J shed 3 bases, and the junction held 8 bases outside the gene matches. The CDR3 extends over 13 amino acids. The CDR3 DNA reads as TGTGCCTGCAAGGGGACAGCCGACTACGAGCAGTACTTC. This codes for CACKGTADYEQYF.

The J gene is TRBJ1-1, the V gene TRBV11-2; D is unclear. V was cut by 2 bases and J by 3 bases, with 4 bases left in between. CDR1 is SGHAT and CDR2 is FQNNGV in the germline V gene. CDR3 length: 12 amino acids. As DNA, the CDR3 is TGTGCCAGCAGCTTAACGGACACTGAAGCTTTCTTT. Its protein product is CASSLTDTEAFF. Full variable domain (rest looked up from reference TRBV11-2 and TRBJ1-1): EAGVAQSPRYKIIEKRQSVAFWCNPISGHATLYWYQQILGQGPKLLIQFQNNGVVDDSQLPKDRFSAERLKGVDSTLKIQPAKLEDSAVYLCASSLTDTEAFFGQGTRLTVV.

The chain joins TRBV7-2 to TRBJ2-1; TRBD2 matches at 7 bases. The germline V gene encodes CDR1 SGHTA and CDR2 FQGNSA. After removal of 2 bases from V and 0 bases from J, the junction contained 13 bases not matched to a gene. The length of the CDR3 is 19 residues. The CDR3 reads CASSLNPFLAGDSYNEQFF. As DNA, the CDR3 is TGTGCCAGCAGCTTAAATCCATTTCTGGCGGGGGACTCCTACAATGAGCAGTTCTTC.

This clone has a handful of counts. V and J are TRBV5-6 and TRBJ2-3, with 8 bases identical to TRBD2. The CDR3 extends over 17 amino acids. V was pared by 7 bases and J by 4 bases, with 17 bases of the junction left unmatched. Germline assignment: CDR1 SGHDT and CDR2 YYEEEE. The CDR3 DNA reads TGTGCCAGCTACCTGAGTGGTAGCGGGACTCTATCAGATACGCAGTATTTT. It yields the protein CASYLSGSGTLSDTQYF. Together with reference TRBV5-6 and TRBJ2-3, the CDR3 gives the full variable domain: DAGVTQSPTHLIKTRGQQVTLRCSPKSGHDTVSWYQQALGQGPQFIFQYYEEEERQRGNFPDRFSGHQFPNYSSELNVNALLLGDSALYLCASYLSGSGTLSDTQYFGPGTRLTVL.

This clone occurred once. This rearrangement joins TRBV13 to TRBJ2-5; TRBD2 agrees at 8 bases. Germline CDR1 PRHDT, CDR2 FYEKMQ (reference sequence). V was clipped by 5 bases and J by 5 bases; unmatched bases: 10. The CDR3 extends over 15 amino acids. Written as DNA, the CDR3 is TGTGCCAGCAGCCCTGTCGGAGCGGGAGTGGAGACCCAGTACTTC. Its protein is CASSPVGAGVETQYF.

The chain links TRBV9 to TRBJ2-3; a possible D gene is TRBD1 (5 bases). The CDR3 consists of 14 residues. The germline V gene encodes CDR1 SGDLS and CDR2 YYNGEE. The V end was cut by 1 base, the J end by 3 bases, with 9 bases between. The CDR3 reads CASSVQGFTDTQYF. The CDR3 nucleotides read TGTGCCAGCAGCGTACAGGGCTTTACAGATACGCAGTATTTT.

This clone was observed a handful of times. The chain employs TRBV9 and TRBJ2-7, with D perhaps TRBD1 (6 bases). The CDR3 has 16 amino acids. Germline V gives CDR1 SGDLS, CDR2 YYNGEE. Trimming shortened V by 0 bases and J by 2 bases, and 15 bases separated the two germline ends. The CDR3 DNA follows: TGTGCCAGCAGCGTAGCTGGTAACAGGGCCCCCTACGAGCAGTACTTC. This codes for CASSVAGNRAPYEQYF.

CDR3 nucleotide sequence: TGTGCCAGCTCACCACGGGAGAATGGCTACACCTTC. Translating it yields CASSPRENGYTF. This chain connects TRBV18 to TRBJ1-2; the D is unclear. The CDR3 length is 12 residues. CDR1 KGHSH and CDR2 LQKENI come from the germline V gene. Trimming stripped 1 base from V and 6 bases from J, with 6 bases between.

V is TRBV19 and J is TRBJ2-7, with TRBD2 matching 13 bases. This CDR3 spans 18 amino acids. Trimming removed 5 bases from V and 4 bases from J; junction bases left unmatched: 14. Germline CDR1 is LNHDA and CDR2 is SQIVND (reference sequence). The CDR3 nucleotides are TGTGCCAGTAGTTCAAGACTAGCGGGAGGCCTTTCAGAATACGAGCAGTACTTC. This codes for CASSSRLAGGLSEYEQYF.

This sequence joins TRBV6-1 and TRBJ1-6; D perhaps matches TRBD1 (6 bases). V was pared by 11 bases and J by 7 bases, with 15 bases between. This CDR3 contains 13 residues. Germline CDR1 and CDR2: MNHNS and SASEGT. Written as DNA, the CDR3 is TGTGCCTGCTCAGGACAGTCAAATTCACCCCTCCACTTT. Translating it yields CACSGQSNSPLHF.

V and J are TRBV29-1 and TRBJ1-1; 11 bases line up with TRBD1. Germline V gene lookup returns CDR1 SQVTM and CDR2 ANQGSEA. The CDR3 contains 13 residues. J was trimmed by 4 bases and V by 7 bases; bases with no gene match: 5. The CDR3 spells CSGRTGGGTEAFF. CDR3 coding DNA: TGCAGCGGTAGGACAGGGGGCGGCACTGAAGCTTTCTTT.

V gene TRBV29-1 combines with J gene TRBJ2-3; 11 bases are shared with TRBD2. This CDR3 contains 14 residues. Per germline, CDR1 SQVTM and CDR2 ANQGSEA. V dropped 3 bases and J dropped 5; count of bases not matched to a gene: 4. The CDR3 region is CSVEVLAGGDTQYF. The CDR3 DNA reads TGCAGCGTTGAGGTTCTAGCGGGAGGAGATACGCAGTATTTT.

Only one count was recorded for this clone. The chain links TRBV5-1 to TRBJ2-7, with TRBD1 identical over 9 bases. The CDR3 is made up of 16 amino acids. V dropped 5 bases and J dropped 4; count of bases not matched to a gene: 13. Germline assignment: CDR1 SGHRS and CDR2 YFSETQ. The CDR3 coding sequence is TGCGCCAGCAGTCGTACCGGGACAGGGAAATCTTACGAGCAGTACTTC. Translated, it gives CASSRTGTGKSYEQYF.

This sequence joins TRBV12-5 and TRBJ2-1, with TRBD2 matching over 9 bases. This CDR3 spans 19 amino acids. V trimming: 5 bases; J trimming: 5 bases; junction bases outside the gene matches: 19. The germline gives CDR1 LGHNT, CDR2 FRNRAP. CDR3 sequence: CASGHQPGLAGRVNNEQFF. The CDR3 nucleotides are TGTGCTAGTGGTCACCAACCTGGGCTAGCGGGACGCGTTAACAATGAGCAGTTCTTC.

The CDR3: CASSLDGFEAFF. CDR3 coding DNA: TGCGCCAGCAGCTTGGACGGGTTTGAAGCTTTCTTT. This chain uses TRBV5-1 with TRBJ1-1; D is unclear. The CDR3 runs 12 residues. CDR1 is SGHRS and CDR2 is YFSETQ in the germline V gene. The V and J ends lost 0 bases and 7 bases respectively, with 7 bases between them.

In nucleotides, the CDR3 is TGTGCCAGCAGTTACGTCTGGGGGGGGGATGAAAAACTGTTTTTT. Its translation is CASSYVWGGDEKLFF. The gene calls are TRBV6-5 and TRBJ1-4; D might be TRBD1 (5 bases). V shed 2 bases and J shed 6 bases, with 13 bases lying between them. Germline CDR1 is MNHEY and CDR2 is SVGAGI. The CDR3 loop spans 15 amino acids.

The chain links TRBV5-1 to TRBJ2-1; no definite D call. The CDR3 consists of 10 residues. Germline CDR1 is SGHRS and CDR2 is YFSETQ. Trimming shortened V by 2 bases and J by 10 bases, and 4 bases separated the two germline ends. The CDR3 bases are TGCGCCAGCAGCTTCAAAGAGCAGTTCTTC. Protein sequence: CASSFKEQFF.

The rearrangement links TRBV27 to TRBJ1-2; a possible D gene is TRBD1 (5 bases). The CDR3 totals 13 residues. Germline V lookup: CDR1 MNHEY, CDR2 SMNVEV (reference sequence). V lost 3 bases to trimming and J lost 3 bases, with 8 bases between them. Here the CDR3 reads CASSLSRDYGYTF. The DNA of the CDR3 is TGTGCCAGCAGTTTGTCCAGGGACTATGGCTACACCTTC.

The chain links TRBV18 to TRBJ1-2; D may be TRBD1 (5 bases). CDR1 is KGHSH, CDR2 LQKENI, per germline. V lost 3 bases and J 1 base, leaving 6 bases between the germline ends. The CDR3 is made up of 13 amino acids. The CDR3 loop reads CASSPTVNYGYTF. The CDR3 coding sequence is TGTGCCAGCTCACCGACAGTTAACTATGGCTACACCTTC.

This chain uses TRBV5-4 with TRBJ1-4, with D perhaps matching TRBD1 (5 bases). Germline V lookup: CDR1 SGHNT, CDR2 YYREEE (reference sequence). Trimming removed 4 bases from V and 8 bases from J, with 15 bases in between. CDR3 length equals 14 residues. Written as DNA, the CDR3 is TGTGCCAGCAGCCCGGGGGGGGTTGGGGAAAAACTGTTTTTT. Translation gives CASSPGGVGEKLFF.